The T cell receptor (beta chain) under discussion was sequenced for a study of blood T cell repertoires in COVID-19. Germline CDR1 and CDR2: MNHEY and SMNVEV (reference sequence). The CDR3 sequence is 14 residues long. Deletions cut 4 bases from V and 4 bases from J, with 13 bases between. Clones were sequenced by immunoSEQ multiplex PCR, and TCRdb holds only the in-frame ones, with some missing. The top ten clones hold more than 0.8% of a sample with some 110,000 clones, 71% of them seen once. The chain recombines TRBV27 with TRBJ1-2, with D unresolved. The sequence was collected from a human donor with acute or convalescent COVID-19. The donor label of this sample is uncertain. Source material: peripheral blood. CDR3 loop: CASSSAEGVYGYTF. CDR3 in DNA: TGTGCCAGCAGTTCGGCCGAGGGCGTCTATGGCTACACCTTC.